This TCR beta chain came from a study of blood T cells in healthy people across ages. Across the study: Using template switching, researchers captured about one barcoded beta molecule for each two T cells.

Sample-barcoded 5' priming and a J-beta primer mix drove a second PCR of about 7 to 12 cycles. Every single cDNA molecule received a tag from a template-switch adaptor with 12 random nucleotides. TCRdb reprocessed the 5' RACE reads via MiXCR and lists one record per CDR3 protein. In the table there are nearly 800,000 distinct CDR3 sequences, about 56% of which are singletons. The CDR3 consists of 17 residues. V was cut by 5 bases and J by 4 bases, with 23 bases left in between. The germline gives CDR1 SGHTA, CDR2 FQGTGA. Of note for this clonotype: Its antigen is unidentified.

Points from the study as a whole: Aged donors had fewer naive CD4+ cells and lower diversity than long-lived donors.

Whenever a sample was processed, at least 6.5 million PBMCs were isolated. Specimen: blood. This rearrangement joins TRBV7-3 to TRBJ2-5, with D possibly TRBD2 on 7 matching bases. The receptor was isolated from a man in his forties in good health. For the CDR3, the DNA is TGTGCCAGCAGCCCTCCGGGACTAAGGGGGACTGGAGAGACCCAGTACTTC. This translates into CASSPPGLRGTGETQYF.